The 28 T cell receptor beta chains presented below share a single source sample, sequenced in a study of Ad26.COV2.S vaccination and SARS-CoV-2 variants. Sequencing used immunoSEQ multiplex PCR; TCRdb keeps in-frame clones, though not all of them. Of about 680,000 clones in the sample, roughly 90% were seen once. The treatment here: 15 to 20 received Ad26.COV2.S at low or high dose, single or two shots; roughly five received placebo; per-sample allocation not given. It was on day 63 after the first vaccine or placebo injection that samples were taken. Here the sequenced sample was peripheral blood, taken in a trial of Ad26.COV2.S vaccine versus placebo. Source of these receptors: a person aged 18-60 years who received the Ad26.COV2.S COVID-19 vaccine or a placebo.

V and J are TRBV6-5 and TRBJ1-6; D is perhaps TRBD1 (5 bases). Germline CDR1 and CDR2: MNHEY and SVGAGI. With 6 bases removed from V and 7 bases from J, the gap between germline ends came to 13 bases. The CDR3 length is 14 residues. CDR3 bases: TGTGCCAGCAGGACAGACGGAAACAATTCACCCCTCCACTTT. Its translation: CASRTDGNNSPLHF.

J is TRBJ1-6 and V is TRBV7-8; 7 bases line up with TRBD1. The junction had 6 bases not matched to a gene; V was cut back by 3 bases and J by 7 bases. Germline values: CDR1 SGHVS, CDR2 FQNEAQ. This CDR3 region has 15 residues. In DNA, the CDR3 is TGTGCCAGCAGCTTTTATGGACAGGACAATTCACCCCTCCACTTT. It codes for CASSFYGQDNSPLHF.

The V call is TRBV7-2, the J call TRBJ1-5; 12 bases are a match to TRBD1. Germline CDR1 is SGHTA and CDR2 is FQGNSA. V dropped 3 bases and J dropped 1; count of bases not matched to a gene: 4. The CDR3 loop spans 17 amino acids. The CDR3 protein is CASSLGTGGGSNQPQHF. The CDR3 nucleotides read TGTGCCAGCAGCTTGGGGACAGGGGGCGGAAGCAATCAGCCCCAGCATTTT.

The chain links TRBV14 to TRBJ2-5, with 13 bases matching TRBD2. The germline gives CDR1 SGHDN, CDR2 FVKESK. The CDR3 sequence is 20 residues long. Trimming at V came to 1 base and at J to 1 base, leaving 12 bases not matched to a gene. CDR3 sequence reads: CASSQVFPGLAGSIQETQYF. The CDR3 DNA reads as TGTGCCAGCAGCCAAGTTTTCCCGGGACTAGCGGGGTCGATCCAAGAGACCCAGTACTTC.

The chain employs TRBV6-5 and TRBJ2-5; TRBD1 aligns across 10 bases. Looked up from germline, CDR1 is MNHEY and CDR2 is SVGAGI. The junction had 7 bases not matched to a gene; V was cut back by 5 bases and J by 4 bases. The CDR3 totals 15 residues. The CDR3 protein is CASSPDRGRGETQYF. CDR3 DNA sequence: TGTGCCAGCAGTCCCGACAGGGGGCGAGGAGAGACCCAGTACTTC.

With respect to this clone: The sample holds other DNA sequences that translate to the same CDR3. The chain carries TRBV27 and TRBJ1-6; D is uncertain. The germline gives CDR1 MNHEY, CDR2 SMNVEV (reference sequence). V shed 4 bases and J shed 0 bases, with 7 bases lying between them. The CDR3 covers 15 residues. This CDR3 reads CASSSQSSYNSPLHF. The CDR3 bases are TGTGCCAGCAGTTCACAGAGCTCCTATAATTCACCCCTCCACTTT.

This clone was counted a few times. V is TRBV5-6 and J is TRBJ2-3; TRBD2 matches at 7 bases. V lost 4 bases, J lost 7 bases, and 15 bases stayed unmatched. Germline V gives CDR1 SGHDT, CDR2 YYEEEE. The CDR3 runs 16 residues. Here the CDR3 reads CASSRLGGGPENTQYF. CDR3 nucleotides: TGTGCCAGCAGCCGTCTCGGGGGAGGGCCGGAAAATACGCAGTATTTT.

The V and J genes are TRBV11-2 and TRBJ2-5; 8 bases fit TRBD1. The CDR3 is 14 residues long. After removal of 5 bases from V and 3 bases from J, the junction contained 5 bases not matched to a gene. The V gene's germline CDR1 is SGHAT and CDR2 FQNNGV. This chain's CDR3 is CASSQDRAKETQYF. The DNA for the CDR3 is TGTGCCAGCAGCCAGGACAGGGCAAAAGAGACCCAGTACTTC.

This chain uses TRBV2 with TRBJ1-1; D perhaps matches TRBD1 (6 bases). CDR1 is SNHLY, CDR2 FYNNEI, per germline. With 3 bases removed from V and 6 bases from J, the gap between germline ends came to 14 bases. This CDR3 comprises 14 residues. Written as DNA, the CDR3 is TGTGCCAGCAGTGATTGGGCAGAGGGGGCTGAAGCTTTCTTT. As protein: CASSDWAEGAEAFF.

The chain couples TRBV6-5 to TRBJ2-7; perhaps TRBD2 as D (6 bases). The germline gives CDR1 MNHEY, CDR2 SVGAGI. There are 14 residues in the CDR3. V lost 5 bases and J 1 base, leaving 12 bases between the germline ends. The CDR3 spells CASSRGFPSYEQYF. The CDR3 DNA follows: TGTGCCAGCAGTCGGGGGTTTCCTTCCTACGAGCAGTACTTC.

The CDR3 sequence: CASSRDRGSSINEKLFF. CDR3 DNA sequence: TGTGCCAGCAGCCGGGACAGGGGGAGCTCTATTAATGAAAAACTGTTTTTT. The rearrangement links TRBV27 to TRBJ1-4, with 11 positions matching TRBD1. This CDR3 spans 17 amino acids. The ends lost 6 bases at V and 4 bases at J; junction bases unmatched: 10. Germline lookup yields CDR1 MNHEY and CDR2 SMNVEV (reference sequence).

The chain employs TRBV6-4 and TRBJ2-3; 7 bases agree with TRBD2. The germline V gene encodes CDR1 MRHNA and CDR2 SNTAGT. V dropped 4 bases and J dropped 0; count of bases not matched to a gene: 4. The CDR3 runs 15 residues. Here the CDR3 DNA reads TGTGCCAGCAGTGTAGCGGGTGCTAGCACAGATACGCAGTATTTT. This translates into CASSVAGASTDTQYF.

The genes are TRBV5-1 and TRBJ2-7; TRBD1 agrees at 9 bases. Germline CDR1 is SGHRS and CDR2 is YFSETQ. The CDR3 spans 13 residues. V shed 1 base, J shed 13 bases, and the junction held 9 bases outside the gene matches. The CDR3 loop is CASSLTTWDRDYF. The CDR3 coding sequence is TGCGCCAGCAGCTTGACGACGTGGGACAGGGATTACTTC.

The chain links TRBV28 to TRBJ2-1; 11 positions match TRBD2. CDR3 length equals 15 residues. Germline values: CDR1 MDHEN, CDR2 SYDVKM. V gave up 6 bases and J gave up 2 bases; unmatched junction bases: 3. The CDR3 DNA sequence: TGTGCCAGCAGGCAGGGACTAGCGGCCTACAATGAGCAGTTCTTC. Translating it yields CASRQGLAAYNEQFF.

J is TRBJ1-2 and V is TRBV19; the match to TRBD1 covers 7 bases. This CDR3 is 15 amino acids long. J was trimmed by 0 bases and V by 5 bases; bases with no gene match: 6. Germline assignment: CDR1 LNHDA and CDR2 SQIVND (reference sequence). The CDR3: CASSRGTDTNYGYTF. The CDR3, as DNA: TGTGCCAGTAGTCGAGGGACAGACACTAACTATGGCTACACCTTC. Based on the CDR3 plus reference TRBV19 and TRBJ1-2, the full variable domain is DGGITQSPKYLFRKEGQNVTLSCEQNLNHDAMYWYRQDPGQGLRLIYYSQIVNDFQKGDIAEGYSVSREKKESFPLTVTSAQKNPTAFYLCASSRGTDTNYGYTFGSGTRLTVV.

The genes are TRBV27 and TRBJ2-6, with 7 bases lining up with TRBD1. The junction had 7 bases not matched to a gene; V was cut back by 2 bases and J by 0 bases. The CDR3 is made up of 18 amino acids. Germline V gene lookup returns CDR1 MNHEY and CDR2 SMNVEV (reference sequence). The CDR3 loop is CASSLAGTVFSGANVLTF. In DNA form, the CDR3 reads TGTGCCAGCAGTTTAGCCGGGACAGTCTTCTCTGGGGCCAACGTCCTGACTTTC.

The chain employs TRBV7-2 and TRBJ2-5; D perhaps matches TRBD2 (6 bases). Trimming left V 5 bases short and J 5 bases short, with 21 bases between. The CDR3 extends over 16 amino acids. Germline CDR1 SGHTA, CDR2 FQGNSA. The CDR3 region has the DNA TGTGCCAGCAGCCTTACCCCTGGACTAACGGACGAGACCCAGTACTTC. It specifies CASSLTPGLTDETQYF.

This rearrangement joins TRBV18 to TRBJ1-1; 7 bases fit TRBD1. The CDR3 extends over 14 amino acids. V trimming: 6 bases; J trimming: 5 bases; junction bases outside the gene matches: 9. From germline, CDR1 is KGHSH and CDR2 LQKENI. The CDR3, as DNA: TGTGCCAGCTCGTCGAGGGGGCGAGAAACTGAAGCTTTCTTT. It yields the protein CASSSRGRETEAFF. Combining the CDR3 with reference TRBV18 and TRBJ1-1 gives the whole variable domain NAGVMQNPRHLVRRRGQEARLRCSPMKGHSHVYWYRQLPEEGLKFMVYLQKENIIDESGMPKERFSAEFPKEGPSILRIQQVVRGDSAAYFCASSSRGRETEAFFGQGTRLTVV.

The chain links TRBV5-8 to TRBJ2-7; 10 bases match TRBD1. The CDR3 has 15 amino acids. CDR1 and CDR2 from the germline V gene are SGHTS and YDEGEE. V shed 4 bases and J 5 bases; nucleotides not matched to a gene: 9. The CDR3 sequence: CASSPGTGAKNEQYF. The DNA of the CDR3 is TGTGCCAGCAGCCCGGGGACAGGGGCTAAGAACGAGCAGTACTTC.

This chain uses TRBV7-2 with TRBJ2-1, with D possibly being TRBD2 (6 bases). This CDR3 comprises 17 residues. Germline lookup yields CDR1 SGHTA and CDR2 FQGNSA. The V end was cut by 1 base, the J end by 0 bases, with 13 bases between. Here the CDR3 reads CASSLDLGGSSYNEQFF. As DNA, the CDR3 is TGTGCCAGCAGCTTAGACCTCGGGGGATCCTCCTACAATGAGCAGTTCTTC.

This clone was counted ten times or more. This chain links TRBV4-3 with TRBJ2-1; 12 bases agree with TRBD1. The CDR3 covers 18 residues. Germline V gene lookup returns CDR1 LGHNA and CDR2 YSLEER. V lost 2 bases to trimming and J lost 7 bases; unmatched junction nucleotides: 12. CDR3 bases: TGCGCCAGCAGCCAATCCCCGGCCGGGACAGGGGGCTGGAATGAGCAGTTCTTC. Translation: CASSQSPAGTGGWNEQFF.

The gene calls are TRBV29-1 and TRBJ1-1; 9 nucleotides align to TRBD1. Germline CDR1 and CDR2: SQVTM and ANQGSEA. The J segment lost 3 bases and the V segment lost 7 bases, leaving 12 bases of the junction unmatched. The CDR3 runs 15 residues. In nucleotides, the CDR3 is TGCAGCGCCGGACAGGGGAAAGTCTCGGACACTGAAGCTTTCTTT. It codes for CSAGQGKVSDTEAFF.

The V call is TRBV14, the J call TRBJ2-2; TRBD2 matches 12 bases. The germline CDR1 and CDR2 sequences are SGHDN and FVKESK. Unmatched junction bases numbered 3, after V lost 3 bases and J lost 4 bases. CDR3 length: 16 amino acids. CDR3 sequence reads: CASSHGLAGITGELFF. CDR3 nucleotide sequence: TGTGCCAGCAGCCACGGACTAGCGGGAATCACCGGGGAGCTGTTTTTT.

The V gene is TRBV4-1, the J gene TRBJ2-7; tentative D call: TRBD2 (5 bases). V lost 0 bases, J lost 2 bases, and 11 bases lay in between. The CDR3 is 15 residues long. CDR1 is MGHRA and CDR2 is YSYEKL in the germline V gene. CDR3 sequence: CASSQDAEEPYEQYF. The CDR3, as DNA: TGCGCCAGCAGCCAAGATGCGGAGGAACCCTACGAGCAGTACTTC.

The rearrangement links TRBV7-2 to TRBJ1-5; 10 nucleotides line up with TRBD1. Germline V gives CDR1 SGHTA, CDR2 FQGNSA. This CDR3 has 13 residues. With V trimmed by 6 bases and J by 11 bases, 7 bases remained unmatched. The CDR3 DNA reads as TGTGCCAGCAGAGAGGGACAGGGGACTTCCCAGCATTTT. It yields the protein CASREGQGTSQHF.

The rearrangement joins TRBV20-1 to TRBJ2-2; D perhaps matches TRBD2 (6 bases). The CDR3 totals 15 residues. V lost 3 bases, J lost 0 bases, and 11 bases lay in between. In germline, CDR1 is DFQATT, CDR2 SNEGSKA (reference sequence). DNA of the CDR3: TGCAGTGCTAGTTCGGGGGAAGCGAACACCGGGGAGCTGTTTTTT. It yields the protein CSASSGEANTGELFF.

This chain links TRBV7-8 with TRBJ1-4; TRBD1 matches at 12 bases. Trimming cost V 3 bases and J 8 bases; bases outside gene matches: 10. The CDR3 loop spans 17 amino acids. Per the germline V gene, CDR1 is SGHVS and CDR2 is FQNEAQ. CDR3 bases: TGTGCCAGCAGCTTGGCTCCGGGACAGGGGGCTGGAGAAAAACTGTTTTTT. Translating gives CASSLAPGQGAGEKLFF.

The J gene is TRBJ2-3, the V gene TRBV18, with 10 bases lining up with TRBD1. The CDR3 extends over 17 amino acids. Trimming took 6 bases from V and 4 from J; bases not matched to a gene: 13. Germline assignment: CDR1 KGHSH and CDR2 LQKENI. CDR3 sequence: CASSEETSGTGADTQYF. CDR3 sequence (DNA): TGTGCCAGCTCCGAAGAGACCAGTGGGACAGGGGCAGATACGCAGTATTTT.